What follows is one T cell receptor (beta chain) and its context. This CDR3 comprises 15 residues. Deletions cut 4 bases from V and 0 bases from J, with 12 bases between. CDR1 is SGDLS and CDR2 is YYNGEE in the germline V gene. This sample stems from a study of T cell responses to AZD1222 COVID-19 vaccine. Only in-frame clones appear in the TCRdb table, and some are missing; sequencing was by immunoSEQ multiplex PCR. The table has some 96,000 clones, about 88% seen once. The source material was peripheral blood, sampled 28 days after the second AZD1222 dose. This receptor was identified in an adult who received the AZD1222 COVID-19 vaccine. V gene TRBV9 combines with J gene TRBJ2-3; D call uncertain. CDR3 protein: CASSFVPYSTDTQYF. The CDR3, as DNA: TGTGCCAGCAGCTTCGTCCCTTATAGCACAGATACGCAGTATTTT.